This T cell receptor (beta chain) was retrieved from a study of blood T cell repertoires in COVID-19. Overall study context: Material from acute and convalescent COVID-19 was sourced from the United States, Italy and Spain. T cells, B-cell-depleted T cells, or PBMCs supplied cDNA or gDNA.

Generated by immunoSEQ multiplex PCR, the TCRdb table keeps only in-frame clones and is missing some. The sample contains 200,000 to 250,000 clones, around nine tenths of which appear only once. This CDR3 comprises 17 residues. Germline V gives CDR1 WNHNN, CDR2 SYGVQD (reference sequence). Trimming pared 3 bases from V and 5 bases from J, leaving 20 bases between. This clone was seen just once. Recruited during active infection, patients (from Seattle) were subsequently followed longitudinally. This receptor was taken from a man over 45 with COVID-19, enrolled during active disease. V gene TRBV10-1 combines with J gene TRBJ2-1, with a tentative D call TRBD2 (5 bases). Sequenced input: peripheral blood. CDR3 loop: CASSDTELDWTNNEQFF. DNA of the CDR3: TGCGCCAGCAGTGACACAGAACTAGATTGGACCAACAATGAGCAGTTCTTC.